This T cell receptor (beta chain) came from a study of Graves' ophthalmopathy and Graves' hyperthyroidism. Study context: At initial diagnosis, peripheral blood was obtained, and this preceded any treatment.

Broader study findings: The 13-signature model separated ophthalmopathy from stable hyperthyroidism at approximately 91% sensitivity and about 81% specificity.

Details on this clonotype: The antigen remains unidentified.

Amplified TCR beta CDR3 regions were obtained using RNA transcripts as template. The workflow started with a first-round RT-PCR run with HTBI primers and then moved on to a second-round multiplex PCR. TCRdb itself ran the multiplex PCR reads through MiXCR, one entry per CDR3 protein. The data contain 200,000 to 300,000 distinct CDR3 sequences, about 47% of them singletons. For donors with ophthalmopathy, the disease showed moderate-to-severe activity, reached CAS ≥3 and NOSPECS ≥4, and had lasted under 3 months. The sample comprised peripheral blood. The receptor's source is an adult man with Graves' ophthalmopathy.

CDR3 sequence: CSVVRNTEAFF. The CDR3 DNA is TGCAGCGTTGTACGGAACACTGAAGCTTTCTTT. The V and J genes are TRBV29-1 and TRBJ1-1; D is unclear. CDR1 and CDR2 from the germline V gene are SQVTM and ANQGSEA. V was shortened by 4 bases and J by 1 base, with 4 bases between the two germline ends. The CDR3 loop spans 11 amino acids.